These 24 T cell receptor beta chains originate from one sample sequenced in a study of radiation and T cells in renal cell carcinoma. The time point here: blood 4 weeks post-SBRT, at nephrectomy. Treatment given: 15 Gy SBRT to primary tumor, nephrectomy 4 weeks later. This table comes from immunoSEQ multiplex PCR, and its TCRdb copy is limited to in-frame clones, with some not included. The table has under 200,000 clones, about 87% seen once. Here the sequenced sample was blood, taken from a patient whose treatment included radiotherapy and nephrectomy. The receptors were gathered from a woman aged 45-65 years with renal cell carcinoma.

This clone was seen once. The V and J genes are TRBV10-2 and TRBJ1-1; 10 bases are shared with TRBD1. J gave up 0 bases and V 0 bases, and 4 bases lay outside the gene matches. The CDR3 is 17 residues long. Germline V gene sequence: CDR1 WSHSY, CDR2 SAAADI. CDR3 sequence reads: CASSESGTGVMNTEAFF. The CDR3 DNA sequence: TGCGCCAGCAGTGAGTCCGGGACAGGGGTGATGAACACTGAAGCTTTCTTT.

This clone was recorded only once. The chain joins TRBV7-2 to TRBJ1-1, with 8 positions matching TRBD1. The CDR3 sequence is 16 residues long. The J segment lost 11 bases and the V segment lost 4 bases, leaving 18 bases of the junction unmatched. Germline assignment: CDR1 SGHTA and CDR2 FQGNSA. CDR3 in amino acids: CASSSTLGTGSTGAFF. The CDR3 coding sequence is TGTGCCAGCAGCTCAACTCTAGGGACAGGCAGCACTGGTGCTTTCTTT.

This chain joins TRBV7-6 and TRBJ1-1; D remains unclear. V lost 5 bases, J lost 1 base, and 11 bases lay in between. Germline lookup yields CDR1 SGHVS and CDR2 FNYEAQ. This CDR3 has 14 amino acids. The CDR3 nucleotides read TGTGCCAGCAGCAAACTGCCGGGGAACACTGAAGCTTTCTTT. Translated, it gives CASSKLPGNTEAFF.

The rearrangement joins TRBV7-9 to TRBJ2-5, with D perhaps TRBD2 (5 bases). The CDR3 is made up of 14 amino acids. The V gene's germline CDR1 is SEHNR and CDR2 FQNEAQ (reference sequence). The V end lost 5 bases, the J end lost 7 bases, and 17 bases lay between the germline ends. Here the CDR3 DNA reads TGTGCCAGCAGCCAACACGACTCCCGGGGGACCCAGTACTTC. Residues: CASSQHDSRGTQYF.

A single count supports this clone. The rearrangement uses TRBV7-2 and TRBJ2-3; D perhaps matches TRBD2 (6 bases). The V gene's germline CDR1 is SGHTA and CDR2 FQGNSA. The ends were cut back, 6 bases at V and 6 bases at J, with 13 bases in the middle. This CDR3 region has 13 residues. CDR3 in DNA: TGTGCCAGCAGAGCCGGGGGTCGGGATACGCAGTATTTT. Translation: CASRAGGRDTQYF.

The rearrangement links TRBV30 to TRBJ2-7; perhaps TRBD1 as D (6 bases). Germline values: CDR1 GTSNPN, CDR2 SVGIG (reference sequence). The V gene lost 2 bases and the J gene lost 3 bases, with 20 bases spanning the gap. CDR3 length: 16 residues. CDR3 sequence: CAWSRGSPTILYEQYF. The DNA for the CDR3 is TGTGCCTGGAGTAGGGGGAGTCCGACTATACTCTACGAGCAGTACTTC.

The rearrangement links TRBV1 to TRBJ1-3. TRBV1 is annotated as a pseudogene. The CDR3 has 23 amino acids. Written as DNA, the CDR3 is TGCACCAGCAGCCAAGGACTCCCCTTCGGTGACGGGCCCCACCCTTACTCTGGAAACACCATATATTTT. This translates into CTSSQGLPFGDGPHPYSGNTIYF.

The J gene is TRBJ2-3, the V gene TRBV15, with 10 bases lining up with TRBD2. Looked up from germline, CDR1 is LNHNV and CDR2 is YYDKDF (reference sequence). The CDR3 contains 15 residues. V gave up 3 bases and J gave up 1 base; unmatched junction bases: 1. The CDR3 coding sequence is TGTGCCACCAGCAGTACTAGCGGGGGCACAGATACGCAGTATTTT. This encodes CATSSTSGGTDTQYF.

The chain joins TRBV5-1 to TRBJ2-6; D call uncertain. Looked up from germline, CDR1 is SGHRS and CDR2 is YFSETQ. The V end lost 2 bases, the J end lost 1 base, and 19 bases lay between the germline ends. This CDR3 region has 19 residues. CDR3: CASSFLTGRDGSGANVLTF. In DNA form, the CDR3 reads TGCGCCAGCAGCTTTCTGACTGGTCGCGACGGATCTGGGGCCAACGTCCTGACTTTC.

The chain uses TRBV5-8 and TRBJ1-1; the D gene is possibly TRBD1 (6 bases). The germline gives CDR1 SGHTS, CDR2 YDEGEE. The CDR3 runs to 12 residues. With 3 bases removed from V and 10 bases from J, the gap between germline ends came to 13 bases. Here the CDR3 DNA reads TGTGCCAGCAGCTCGCGCGGGGGGGCAGCTTTCTTT. This translates into CASSSRGGAAFF.

The V gene is TRBV18, the J gene TRBJ1-5; D ambiguous. The CDR3 contains 14 residues. The germline V gene has CDR1 KGHSH and CDR2 LQKENI. Trimming cost V 6 bases and J 0 bases, with 9 bases left between them. The CDR3 reads CASSNSGSNQPQHF. CDR3 nucleotide sequence: TGTGCCAGCTCGAACAGCGGTAGCAATCAGCCCCAGCATTTT.

This sequence joins TRBV10-3 and TRBJ2-3, with 7 bases matching TRBD1. Germline V gene sequence: CDR1 ENHRY, CDR2 SYGVKD. The V and J ends lost 3 bases and 2 bases, in that order; junction bases with no gene match: 5. CDR3 length: 15 residues. CDR3 DNA sequence: TGTGCCATCAGTGAAGGCAGGGGGACCACAGATACGCAGTATTTT. Amino acids: CAISEGRGTTDTQYF.

The rearrangement uses TRBV19 and TRBJ1-2, with a possible D match to TRBD1 (6 bases). The CDR3 runs 14 residues. V lost 3 bases and J 5 bases, leaving 13 bases between the germline ends. Germline V gives CDR1 LNHDA, CDR2 SQIVND (reference sequence). The CDR3 sequence is CASSIAVDRYGYTF. Written as DNA, the CDR3 is TGTGCCAGTAGTATCGCTGTGGACAGATATGGCTACACCTTC.

This clone was detected only once. CDR3 sequence: CASSLSGTGTYGYTF. The DNA for the CDR3 is TGTGCCAGCAGCCTATCCGGGACAGGGACTTATGGCTACACCTTC. The genes are TRBV13 and TRBJ1-2; TRBD1 agrees at 9 bases. In germline, CDR1 is PRHDT, CDR2 FYEKMQ (reference sequence). This CDR3 is 15 amino acids long. V gave up 5 bases and J gave up 5 bases; unmatched junction bases: 9.

V is TRBV18 and J is TRBJ2-1; TRBD1 aligns across 10 bases. The CDR3 has 15 amino acids. Germline assignment: CDR1 KGHSH and CDR2 LQKENI. Unmatched junction bases numbered 8, after V lost 5 bases and J lost 7 bases. Here the CDR3 reads CASSSGTGAGNEQFF. For the CDR3, the DNA is TGTGCCAGCTCATCCGGGACAGGGGCGGGAAATGAGCAGTTCTTC.

Regarding this clone: One junction end does not reproduce the germline sequence, and a read error may be involved. The CDR3 loop reads CAISETDTQYF. The CDR3 nucleotides read TGTGCCATCAGTGAAACAGATACGCAGTATTTT. V gene TRBV6-5 combines with J gene TRBJ2-3; D gene ambiguous. Germline V gene sequence: CDR1 MNHEY, CDR2 SVGAGI. This CDR3 comprises 11 residues.

The rearrangement uses TRBV5-5 and TRBJ2-1; D not certain. V was clipped by 3 bases and J by 4 bases, with 8 bases between them. The CDR3 spans 13 residues. The germline V gene encodes CDR1 SGHKS and CDR2 YYEKEE (reference sequence). This CDR3 is CASSSAEYNEQFF. The CDR3 DNA is TGTGCCAGCAGCTCGGCGGAATACAATGAGCAGTTCTTC.

As to this clone: Distinct nucleotide sequences in the sample also encode this CDR3. This chain connects TRBV7-9 to TRBJ2-2; TRBD1 agrees at 7 bases. CDR1 and CDR2 from the germline V gene are SEHNR and FQNEAQ (reference sequence). V lost 5 bases, J lost 0 bases, and 3 bases stayed unmatched. The CDR3 consists of 15 residues. Here the CDR3 reads CASSPGTANTGELFF. The CDR3 bases are TGTGCCAGCAGCCCCGGGACAGCGAACACCGGGGAGCTGTTTTTT.

This sequence joins TRBV15 and TRBJ1-5; tentative D call: TRBD1 (5 bases). V lost 3 bases, J lost 0 bases, and 9 bases lay in between. This CDR3 contains 15 residues. CDR1 and CDR2 (germline): LNHNV, YYDKDF (reference sequence). CDR3 in DNA: TGTGCCACCAGCAGGACAGTTATTAGCAATCAGCCCCAGCATTTT. It is translated as CATSRTVISNQPQHF.

The table lists this clone with a count of one. The rearrangement links TRBV7-9 to TRBJ1-2; 7 bases align to TRBD1. Germline V CDR1 and CDR2: SEHNR, FQNEAQ (reference sequence). Trimming at V came to 1 base and at J to 8 bases, leaving 7 bases not matched to a gene. The CDR3 runs to 14 residues. The CDR3 spells CASSLGGGPEGYTF. The CDR3 DNA sequence: TGTGCCAGCAGCTTAGGAGGGGGCCCAGAAGGCTACACCTTC.

This chain joins TRBV19 and TRBJ1-4; D remains ambiguous. Germline V lookup: CDR1 LNHDA, CDR2 SQIVND (reference sequence). This CDR3 is built from 15 residues. Between the trimmed V and J ends, which lost 5 bases and 0 bases, there was a span of 10 bases. The CDR3 bases are TGTGCCAGTAGTCGGCAACAGCCAACTAATGAAAAACTGTTTTTT. Translated: CASSRQQPTNEKLFF.

The V call is TRBV7-2, the J call TRBJ1-1; D gene uncertain. Per germline, CDR1 SGHTA and CDR2 FQGNSA. The V end was cut by 5 bases, the J end by 8 bases, with 9 bases between. The CDR3 has 11 amino acids. The CDR3: CASSNYQEAFF. CDR3 sequence (DNA): TGTGCCAGCAGCAACTATCAAGAAGCTTTCTTT.

The chain is built from TRBV25-1 and TRBJ2-7; D is unresolved. The V end was cut by 3 bases, the J end by 4 bases, with 13 bases between. Looked up from germline, CDR1 is MGHDK and CDR2 is SYGVNS. This CDR3 is 14 amino acids long. The CDR3 reads CASSDPSGGYEQYF. The CDR3, as DNA: TGTGCCAGCAGTGACCCCTCCGGCGGTTACGAGCAGTACTTC.

The chain uses TRBV19 and TRBJ2-7; TRBD1 aligns across 8 bases. CDR1 LNHDA and CDR2 SQIVND come from the germline V gene (reference sequence). The CDR3 length is 14 residues. The V and J ends lost 2 bases and 2 bases, in that order; junction bases with no gene match: 2. In nucleotides, the CDR3 is TGTGCCAGTAGTATATGGGACAGGCCCTACGAGCAGTACTTC. Protein sequence: CASSIWDRPYEQYF.